The 30 T cell receptor beta chains given below trace back to one sample, sequenced in a study of CD4+ T cells in melanoma. TCRdb's table, derived via immunoSEQ multiplex PCR, lists solely in-frame clones and lacks some. The top ten hold approximately 1.4% of the sample, which has roughly 150,000 clones, around 90% seen once. These receptor sequences come from a human donor with melanoma.

This clone was detected only a few times. The rearrangement uses TRBV10-3 and TRBJ2-3; D is ambiguous. Germline V gene lookup returns CDR1 ENHRY and CDR2 SYGVKD. V lost 1 base to trimming and J lost 0 bases, with 11 bases between them. This CDR3 has 16 residues. Written as DNA, the CDR3 is TGTGCCATCAGTGAGTGGATCGCCTCGAGCACAGATACGCAGTATTTT. It is translated as CAISEWIASSTDTQYF.

The gene calls are TRBV4-1 and TRBJ2-3; possibly TRBD1 for D (5 bases). V lost 2 bases to trimming and J lost 0 bases, with 9 bases between them. This CDR3 comprises 15 residues. Per germline, CDR1 MGHRA and CDR2 YSYEKL. This chain's CDR3 is CASSQRTQSTDTQYF. CDR3 DNA: TGCGCCAGCAGCCAAAGGACACAAAGCACAGATACGCAGTATTTT.

The CDR3 is CASSHAGEQYF. The CDR3 nucleotides are TGCGCCAGCAGTCATGCCGGGGAGCAGTACTTC. The chain couples TRBV23-1 to TRBJ2-7; D is unresolved. TRBV23-1 falls under the ORF class, with uncertain function. The CDR3 has 11 residues. Trimming took 3 bases from V and 7 from J, leaving 7 bases between them.

The V call is TRBV18, the J call TRBJ1-4; D is possibly TRBD1 (5 bases). CDR1 is KGHSH and CDR2 is LQKENI in the germline V gene. V lost 3 bases and J lost 4, with 12 bases in between. The CDR3 length is 15 residues. CDR3 region: CASSPRTTHNEKLFF. CDR3 bases: TGTGCCAGCTCACCGCGGACAACTCATAATGAAAAACTGTTTTTT.

The gene calls are TRBV5-1 and TRBJ1-5; D is unclear. The V end was cut by 0 bases, the J end by 7 bases, with 11 bases between. The CDR3 sequence is 14 residues long. Germline V gives CDR1 SGHRS, CDR2 YFSETQ. In nucleotides, the CDR3 is TGCGCCAGCAGCTTGGGACTGGCGGAGCAGCCCCAGCATTTT. It translates to CASSLGLAEQPQHF.

V is TRBV9 and J is TRBJ1-1, with D maybe TRBD1 (5 bases). Trimming pared 0 bases from V and 4 bases from J, leaving 10 bases between. CDR1 and CDR2 from the germline V gene are SGDLS and YYNGEE. This CDR3 is 14 amino acids long. The CDR3 reads CASSVVPGVTEAFF. The CDR3 region has the DNA TGTGCCAGCAGCGTAGTTCCGGGGGTCACTGAAGCTTTCTTT.

This chain uses TRBV18 with TRBJ1-5, with a tentative D call TRBD1 (5 bases). The V end lost 2 bases, the J end lost 2 bases, and 10 bases lay between the germline ends. Germline-derived CDR1 and CDR2 are KGHSH and LQKENI. The CDR3 runs 15 residues. The CDR3 region has the DNA TGTGCCAGCTCACCAGGACAAGGGGGCAATCAGCCCCAGCATTTT. Translating gives CASSPGQGGNQPQHF.

This chain joins TRBV25-1 and TRBJ1-2, with no clear D. Germline V gene sequence: CDR1 MGHDK, CDR2 SYGVNS. V was pared by 3 bases and J by 13 bases, with 12 bases between. This CDR3 is 11 amino acids long. The CDR3: CASSDIRVTTF. The CDR3 DNA reads TGTGCCAGCAGTGACATTAGGGTTACCACCTTC.

Only one count was recorded for this clone. This chain links TRBV5-1 with TRBJ1-1; TRBD1 agrees at 9 bases. Trimming removed 4 bases from V and 4 bases from J; junction bases left unmatched: 11. The CDR3 is 16 residues long. Per germline, CDR1 SGHRS and CDR2 YFSETQ. The CDR3 DNA follows: TGCGCCAGCAGCCGGGACAGGGCTTTGTTGGGCACTGAAGCTTTCTTT. Encoded protein: CASSRDRALLGTEAFF.

The chain combines TRBV29-1 with TRBJ1-3; D not certain. With 7 bases removed from V and 0 bases from J, the gap between germline ends came to 10 bases. Germline V CDR1 and CDR2: SQVTM, ANQGSEA. The CDR3 is 13 residues long. CDR3: CSARTGSGNTIYF. The CDR3 nucleotides read TGCAGCGCCCGGACCGGCTCTGGAAACACCATATATTTT.

CDR3 protein: CASRDIHTDTQYF. In nucleotides, the CDR3 is TGTGCCAGTCGGGATATACACACAGATACGCAGTATTTT. This chain connects TRBV19 to TRBJ2-3; perhaps TRBD2 as D (5 bases). The CDR3 consists of 13 residues. CDR1 is LNHDA, CDR2 SQIVND, per germline (reference sequence). V shed 8 bases and J shed 2 bases, with 11 bases lying between them.

The V and J genes are TRBV7-9 and TRBJ1-5; TRBD1 might be the D (6 bases). This CDR3 has 14 residues. Trimming took 1 base from V and 4 from J, leaving 8 bases between them. Germline V gene lookup returns CDR1 SEHNR and CDR2 FQNEAQ (reference sequence). CDR3 in DNA: TGTGCCAGCAGCTTAGGGACAGCAAATCAGCCCCAGCATTTT. It encodes CASSLGTANQPQHF. The full variable domain, rest sourced from reference TRBV7-9 and TRBJ1-5, is DTGVSQNPRHKITKRGQNVTFRCDPISEHNRLYWYRQTLGQGPEFLTYFQNEAQLEKSRLLSDRFSAERPKGSFSTLEIQRTEQGDSAMYLCASSLGTANQPQHFGDGTRLSIL.

The J gene is TRBJ1-4, the V gene TRBV7-9, with 7 nucleotides matching TRBD1. The V segment lost 5 bases and the J segment 4 bases; nucleotides outside the gene matches: 4. Germline V gene lookup returns CDR1 SEHNR and CDR2 FQNEAQ (reference sequence). The length of the CDR3 is 14 residues. CDR3 DNA: TGTGCCAGCAGCCGGGGGGACAGTAATGAAAAACTGTTTTTT. The encoded protein is CASSRGDSNEKLFF.

The chain has TRBV11-2 and TRBJ2-2; 7 positions agree with TRBD2. Germline loops: CDR1 SGHAT, CDR2 FQNNGV. Trimming removed 7 bases from V and 6 bases from J; junction bases left unmatched: 5. The CDR3 spans 13 residues. The CDR3, as DNA: TGTGCCAGCACCCCCGGACTAGCCGGGGAGCTGTTTTTT. Translating gives CASTPGLAGELFF. The full variable domain, its missing parts supplied by reference TRBV11-2 and TRBJ2-2, is EAGVAQSPRYKIIEKRQSVAFWCNPISGHATLYWYQQILGQGPKLLIQFQNNGVVDDSQLPKDRFSAERLKGVDSTLKIQPAKLEDSAVYLCASTPGLAGELFFGEGSRLTVL.

The genes are TRBV4-1 and TRBJ2-2, with 9 bases lining up with TRBD2. This CDR3 comprises 15 residues. V was pared by 1 base and J by 6 bases, with 3 bases of the junction left unmatched. Germline loops: CDR1 MGHRA, CDR2 YSYEKL. The CDR3 protein is CASSQGTSAAGELFF. Written as DNA, the CDR3 is TGCGCCAGCAGCCAAGGGACTAGCGCCGCCGGGGAGCTGTTTTTT.

In its sample, this clone was seen a few times. CDR3: CASSAATNTGELFF. As DNA, the CDR3 is TGCGCCAGCAGTGCGGCGACGAACACCGGGGAGCTGTTTTTT. V and J are TRBV5-1 and TRBJ2-2; the D is unclear. CDR1 is SGHRS, CDR2 YFSETQ, per germline. This CDR3 spans 14 amino acids. V was trimmed by 5 bases and J by 0 bases, leaving 8 bases between them.

The chain is built from TRBV18 and TRBJ2-7, with D maybe TRBD1 (6 bases). Between the trimmed V and J ends, which lost 0 bases and 1 base, there was a span of 7 bases. Germline CDR1 reads KGHSH; CDR2 reads LQKENI. This CDR3 spans 14 amino acids. The CDR3 region has the DNA TGTGCCAGCTCACCACCGGGGGCATCCTACGAGCAGTACTTC. Residues: CASSPPGASYEQYF.

The chain links TRBV27 to TRBJ2-3; possible D gene TRBD2, 6 bases. V gave up 6 bases and J gave up 2 bases, with 15 bases separating them. The V gene's germline CDR1 is MNHEY and CDR2 SMNVEV (reference sequence). CDR3 size: 15 residues. The CDR3 DNA follows: TGTGCCAGCAGCCAAGGACTATTCCCCACAGATACGCAGTATTTT. Translated: CASSQGLFPTDTQYF.

The chain couples TRBV7-2 to TRBJ2-2; D is unclear. This CDR3 region has 15 residues. Germline assignment: CDR1 SGHTA and CDR2 FQGNSA. V lost 2 bases to trimming and J lost 0 bases, with 7 bases between them. The CDR3 protein is CASSLKTTNTGELFF. CDR3 DNA sequence: TGTGCCAGCAGCTTAAAGACAACGAACACCGGGGAGCTGTTTTTT.

V gene TRBV7-3 combines with J gene TRBJ1-1; a possible D gene is TRBD1 (6 bases). The CDR3 has 13 residues. The germline gives CDR1 SGHTA, CDR2 FQGTGA. The V gene lost 3 bases and the J gene lost 6 bases, with 11 bases spanning the gap. CDR3 bases: TGTGCCAGCAGCTTGGGGGGCGCAGCTGAAGCTTTCTTT. It codes for CASSLGGAAEAFF. Combining the CDR3 with reference TRBV7-3 and TRBJ1-1 gives the whole variable domain GAGVSQTPSNKVTEKGKYVELRCDPISGHTALYWYRQSLGQGPEFLIYFQGTGAADDSGLPNDRFFAVRPEGSVSTLKIQRTERGDSAVYLCASSLGGAAEAFFGQGTRLTVV.

The DNA for the CDR3 is TGTGCCAGCAGTGATGAGGGACAGAAGTACAATGAGCAGTTCTTC. Its translation is CASSDEGQKYNEQFF. The gene calls are TRBV6-1 and TRBJ2-1; 7 bases match TRBD1. The CDR3 is 15 residues long. Germline assignment: CDR1 MNHNS and CDR2 SASEGT. The junction had 6 bases not matched to a gene; V was cut back by 3 bases and J by 4 bases.

V and J are TRBV6-4 and TRBJ1-6; the D is unclear. Deletions cut 3 bases from V and 7 bases from J, with 7 bases between. Germline V lookup: CDR1 MRHNA, CDR2 SNTAGT. This CDR3 is built from 13 residues. The CDR3 here is CASSEARNSPLHF. The CDR3 DNA follows: TGTGCCAGCAGTGAGGCCAGAAATTCACCCCTCCACTTT.

The V and J genes are TRBV7-2 and TRBJ2-5; D not resolved. The germline V gene has CDR1 SGHTA and CDR2 FQGNSA. CDR3 length: 13 residues. V shed 5 bases and J shed 4 bases, with 11 bases lying between them. The CDR3 sequence is CASSRLTVETQYF. The CDR3, as DNA: TGTGCCAGCAGCCGGCTCACAGTAGAGACCCAGTACTTC.

CDR3 sequence: CASSLTGARGAFF. As DNA, the CDR3 is TGCGCCAGCAGCTTGACGGGGGCCCGTGGAGCTTTCTTT. V gene TRBV5-1 combines with J gene TRBJ1-1, with a tentative D call TRBD1 (6 bases). Trimming left V 1 base short and J 10 bases short, with 14 bases between. From germline, CDR1 is SGHRS and CDR2 YFSETQ. The CDR3 is made up of 13 amino acids.

V and J are TRBV25-1 and TRBJ1-1; no firm D call. Trimming took off 4 bases at V and 4 bases at J, with 10 bases between the two ends. Germline V gives CDR1 MGHDK, CDR2 SYGVNS. This CDR3 contains 13 residues. DNA of the CDR3: TGTGCCAGCAGTGGGCAATGGAGCACTGAAGCTTTCTTT. Protein sequence: CASSGQWSTEAFF.

A single count supports this clone. The CDR3 loop is CASQTRGTDTQYF. The CDR3 DNA follows: TGTGCCAGTCAGACTAGGGGCACAGATACGCAGTATTTT. This rearrangement joins TRBV19 to TRBJ2-3; D is possibly TRBD2 (6 bases). The ends were cut back, 8 bases at V and 1 base at J, with 10 bases in the middle. CDR3 length: 13 amino acids. Per germline, CDR1 LNHDA and CDR2 SQIVND (reference sequence).

The chain recombines TRBV9 with TRBJ2-2; D is possibly TRBD1 (5 bases). V gave up 4 bases and J gave up 6 bases, with 10 bases separating them. The CDR3 is 13 residues long. Germline V gives CDR1 SGDLS, CDR2 YYNGEE. CDR3 sequence reads: CASSLQVSGELFF. CDR3 bases: TGTGCCAGCAGCTTACAGGTGTCCGGGGAGCTGTTTTTT.

The chain uses TRBV20-1 and TRBJ2-3, with a weak D call TRBD2 (6 bases). The CDR3 has 11 residues. Trimming took off 6 bases at V and 6 bases at J, with 10 bases between the two ends. The germline V gene encodes CDR1 DFQATT and CDR2 SNEGSKA (reference sequence). The CDR3 reads CSALRGDTQYF. In DNA, the CDR3 is TGCAGTGCCCTACGGGGGGATACGCAGTATTTT.

The chain couples TRBV7-3 to TRBJ2-1; D may correspond to TRBD1 or TRBD2 (5 bases each). V was trimmed by 6 bases and J by 4 bases, leaving 34 bases between them. This CDR3 comprises 21 residues. The germline V gene has CDR1 SGHTA and CDR2 FQGTGA. The DNA of the CDR3 is TGTGCCAGCAGGGTAATACTTAGCTCGATTGGGGGTAATAAGGAGTACAATGAGCAGTTCTTC. Translation gives CASRVILSSIGGNKEYNEQFF.

The rearrangement joins TRBV4-2 to TRBJ2-7; D remains ambiguous. V gave up 0 bases and J gave up 1 base, with 7 bases separating them. CDR3 length: 14 amino acids. Germline V gene data show CDR1 as LGHNA and CDR2 as YNFKEQ. The CDR3 spells CASSQDRQSYEQYF. In nucleotides, the CDR3 is TGTGCCAGCAGCCAAGATCGCCAGTCCTACGAGCAGTACTTC.